This T cell receptor beta chain is from a study of beta chain features in type 1 diabetes. Every bit of the isolated RNA underwent reverse transcription, so sequencing read expressed TCRB transcripts. TCRdb's table, derived via immunoSEQ multiplex PCR, lists solely in-frame clones and lacks some. This table has about 740,000 clones, roughly 13% appearing once. This clone was found a few times. Its specificity is unknown. An end of the junction does not agree with germline; a read error may underlie this. Study findings and constraints: Patients' naive, central memory and regulatory TCRB repertoires appeared more alike than those of healthy donors. Within each of all four CD4+ subsets, Type 1 diabetes patients had TCRB CDR3s that were moderately but significantly shorter.

The TCR comes from a man younger than 30 with type 1 diabetes. Sequenced material: naive CD4+ T cells from blood.

The CDR3 reads CASSSGTKSHF. As DNA, the CDR3 is TGTGCCAGCAGTTCAGGGACCAAATCCCATTTT. This rearrangement joins TRBV6-5 to TRBJ2-3; D possibly uses TRBD1 or TRBD2 (5 bases each). The germline CDR1 and CDR2 sequences are MNHEY and SVGAGI. The length of the CDR3 is 11 residues.